This TCR beta chain was captured in a study of CD8+ T cells in alopecia areata. Concerning this clone itself: Its antigen is not known.

Findings and limits, study-wide: Sequencing of scalp samples also includes resident alphabeta T cells from normal skin. Scalp clonality, along with expanded CD8+ clones among the top 100, was significantly decreased by tofacitinib.

Germline loops: CDR1 LNHNV, CDR2 YYDKDF (reference sequence). Trimming pared 0 bases from V and 3 bases from J, leaving 11 bases between. This CDR3 spans 16 amino acids. The sequencing template was cDNA reverse transcribed from extracted RNA. Generated by immunoSEQ multiplex PCR, the TCRdb table keeps only in-frame clones and is missing some. The sample comprises around 120,000 clones, 50% to 75% of which are singletons, and nearly 30% rests with the top ten. As for treatment: oral pan-JAK inhibitor, 5-10 mg twice daily. Patients with alopecia areata provided lesional scalp punch biopsies as well as peripheral blood. Isolation of CD4+ and CD8+ T cells from PBMCs was achieved by sorting.

The chain combines TRBV15 with TRBJ1-4; possible D gene TRBD1, 5 bases. The specimen comprised CD8+ T cells sorted from blood, sampled at week 4, from a patient treated with tofacitinib. The clonotype comes from a human donor with alopecia areata. CDR3 coding DNA: TGTGCCACCAGCAGAGATCTCGAGACAGCTAATGAAAAACTGTTTTTT. It translates to CATSRDLETANEKLFF.